Given below is one T cell receptor beta chain in context. This clonotype was found a few times. Its target antigen remains unknown. The input lacks base qualities; no much larger clone sits a single base away. The time point label for this specimen denotes: newly diagnosed GD, antithyroid drugs for less than 3 months. For both TCR sequencing and RNA sequencing, RNA was extracted from PBMCs using TRIzol. Graves' disease was diagnosed according to American Thyroid Association guidelines. The patients came from an endocrinology department in Xi'an, China. Each patient gave approximately 8.8 milliliters of peripheral blood, collected in an EDTA anticoagulant tube. Ficoll Paque Plus density gradient separation was used to isolate PBMCs, and no further T cell sorting was performed. RNA quality was checked with an Agilent 2100 Bioanalyzer and agarose gel, and concentration with a NanoDrop 2000. The sample is drawn from a study of regulatory T cells in long-lasting Graves disease (dated by TCRdb to the early 2020s). Background for the entire study: In the newly diagnosed Graves' disease group, patients had been taking antithyroid drugs for less than 3 months. Persistent Graves' disease patients were compared with newly diagnosed Graves' disease patients by peripheral blood TCR sequencing and RNA sequencing. The study was conducted in China and was registered as a clinical trial. A total of some 35 samples underwent TCR sequencing: around 13 from persistent and roughly 20 from newly diagnosed Graves' disease patients. Overall results and qualifications from the work: Persistent Graves' disease patients showed lower TCR Shannon entropy and fewer highly expanded clones than newly diagnosed patients, suggesting clonal expansion. TRBV28, TRBJ1-2 and TRBJ2-5 were preferentially used in persistent disease, while TRBV20-1 and TRBJ2-1 were favored in newly diagnosed disease. Peripheral blood alone was examined, since thyroid tissue, which constituted the primary lesion, could not be accessed. Sequencing and analysis were restricted to the TCR beta chain. A larger number of public clonotypes was shared among persistent patients (around 2,700) than among newly diagnosed patients (about 990). The authors noted that the small sample size was a limitation that may lower accuracy.

Germline trimming: 7 bases from V, 6 bases from J; junction bases outside gene matches: 10. From cysteine to phenylalanine, the CDR3 is 15 amino acids long. The sequence is cut down to CDR3 DNA, 45 bases in frame from base 1. The germline V gene encodes CDR1 MNHNS and CDR2 SASEGT. Library preparation employed multiplex PCR. The listed sequencing device is Illumina HiSeq 4000. iRepertoire HTBI primers and Arm-PCR amplification of CDR3 regions were used to construct TCR beta libraries. Before sequencing, the PCR products underwent gel purification. On the authors' methods: Across samples, roughly 60 TRBV and 15 or so TRBJ segments were identified and used for gene usage analysis of CDR3 amino acid clonotypes. Filtered high-quality paired reads were merged into contigs using COPE and FqMerger. BLAST was used to align contigs to IMGT TRBV, TRBD and TRBJ reference genes, and CDR3 was defined according to IMGT. Any clonotype with a frequency above 0.1% was classified as a highly expanded clone. Shannon entropy served as the measure of repertoire diversity, while the Gini coefficient captured V-J evenness. Clonotypes shared by more than one individual were considered public. TCRdb reran the public reads through fastp at Q25 and MiXCR, keeping productive beta chains. Rows are unified per CDR3 protein, each entry keeping the most common DNA and genes. The V and J calls and clone size are TCRdb's, not the authors'. Present in this sample are under 500,000 distinct CDR3 sequences, 15% to 20% of which were seen just once. Around 11% of the sample goes to the ten largest clones.

The same data also contributed to another study, on T cells in Graves' hyperthyroidism and ophthalmopathy. The other study reports the following: Stable Graves' hyperthyroidism was defined as no progression to ophthalmopathy during 18 months of follow-up. The hyperthyroidism patients were between 18 and 65 years old and newly diagnosed, with a disease duration of less than 2 months. Any patient with an uncontrolled infection, another autoimmune disease, pregnancy or lactation was excluded. Clinical symptoms, serum thyroxine and TRAb, thyroid ultrasound, and orbital computed tomography formed the basis for the diagnoses. The TCR CDR3 was subjected to a first round of RT-PCR using the HTBI primer set and the Qiagen OneStep RT-PCR kit. Most expanded thyroid clonotypes (frequency above 0.001) were also detected in blood, suggesting blood repertoires may reflect thyroid immune responses. A model built on a 13 V-J signature distinguished ophthalmopathy from stable hyperthyroidism, reaching 87.88% sensitivity and around 82% specificity in cross-validation and 80%/75% in testing. In validation, the model predicted progression to ophthalmopathy a median of roughly 6.2 months before onset, with 70% to 71% sensitivity and roughly 72% specificity. To identify distinguishing TCR V-J signatures, a discovery cohort of around 100 patients was used, comprising 43 with Graves' ophthalmopathy and some 57 with stable Graves' hyperthyroidism. An independent validation cohort of around 19 hyperthyroidism patients and approximately 17 patients who later progressed to ophthalmopathy tested prospective prediction of ophthalmopathy. The 85 to 100 discovery patients were randomly split 7:3 into training and test sets. In addition, the study compared T-cell repertoires in thyroid tissue and in blood from roughly six Graves' hyperthyroidism patients. Following sampling, methimazole starting at 30 mg daily was given to hyperthyroidism patients, and high-dose intravenous methylprednisolone was given to ophthalmopathy patients. A second multiplex PCR round built the libraries, followed by size selection and purification. Libraries were sequenced paired-end with 100 bp reads on an Illumina HiSeq2000. SOAPnuke was used to process the raw data, removing reads that contained adapters or uncalled bases, had a mean Phred below 15, or lacked an exact match to the constant primer or identifier. COPE v1.2.5 was used to merge high-quality paired reads, and clonotypes were defined as unique nucleotide sequences. MiTCR v1.1 was used to align clonotypes to the IMGT TRBV, TRBD and TRBJ reference segments. The analysis included only V-J combinations with a frequency above 0.0001, which together covered approximately 99% of the repertoires. The TCS score was defined as F50 (clonal expansion) divided by E x V (chaos), with BLOSUM62-based TCRdist calculated between CDR3 peptides within each V-J. Welch's t-statistics and random forest reduced roughly 500 V-J features to 10 to 15, which were used in a naive Bayes classifier (R e1071). No statistical method was used to fix the sample size in advance, and group allocation was not hidden from the investigators. The paper reports TCR Vbeta CDR3 sequencing of roughly 140 peripheral blood samples: fewer than 50 ophthalmopathy, fewer than 85 hyperthyroidism and 17 progressor patients.

The chain is made from TRBV6-1 and TRBJ2-2, and TRBD2 matches 8 of the central bases. The specimen comprised peripheral blood mononuclear cells (PBMCs), sampled at new diagnosis, from a patient treated with antithyroid drugs. The TCR sequence derives from a woman in her 30s with Graves disease. Donor details come from another sample of the same person, matched by shared clones. The CDR3 sequence is CASTYGAGVAGELFF. The bases read TGTGCCAGCACCTACGGAGCGGGAGTGGCCGGGGAGCTGTTTTTT.